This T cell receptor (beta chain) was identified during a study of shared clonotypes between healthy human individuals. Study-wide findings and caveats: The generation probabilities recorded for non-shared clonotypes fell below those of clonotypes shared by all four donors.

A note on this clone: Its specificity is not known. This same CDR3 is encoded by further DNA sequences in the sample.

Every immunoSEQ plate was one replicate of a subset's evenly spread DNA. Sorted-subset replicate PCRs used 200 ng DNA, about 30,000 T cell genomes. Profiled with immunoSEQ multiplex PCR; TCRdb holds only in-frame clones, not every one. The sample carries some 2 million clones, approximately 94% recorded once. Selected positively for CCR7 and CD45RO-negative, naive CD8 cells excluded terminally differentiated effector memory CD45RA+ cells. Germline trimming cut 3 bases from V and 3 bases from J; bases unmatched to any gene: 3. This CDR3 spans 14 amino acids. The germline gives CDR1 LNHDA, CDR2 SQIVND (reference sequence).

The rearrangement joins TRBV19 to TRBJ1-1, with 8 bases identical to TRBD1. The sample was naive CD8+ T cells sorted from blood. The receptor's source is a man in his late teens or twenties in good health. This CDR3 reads CASSIGQGYTEAFF. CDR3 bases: TGTGCCAGTAGTATCGGACAGGGTTACACTGAAGCTTTCTTT.